The T cell receptor beta chain under discussion was sequenced for a study of T cells in Graves' hyperthyroidism and ophthalmopathy. As for the study in general: At initial diagnosis, before any treatment had begun, peripheral blood was obtained. Study results and caveats: The model forecast ophthalmopathy, anticipating it by a median around 6.5 months before onset.

This clonotype came up many times. The antigen is undetermined. Germline V gene data show CDR1 as MDHEN and CDR2 as SYDVKM. CDR3 length equals 15 residues. Unmatched junction bases numbered 10, after V lost 4 bases and J lost 7 bases. Predating any ophthalmopathy symptoms, the blood sample was taken at first hyperthyroidism diagnosis. Each 10 ml fresh peripheral blood draw supplied the PBMCs. Authors of the study amplified TCR beta CDR3 regions from RNA transcripts. HTBI primers were employed in a first-round RT-PCR of the TCR CDR3. TCRdb called the multiplex PCR reads again in MiXCR, with one record for every CDR3 protein. This table has some 400,000 distinct CDR3 sequences, roughly 12% appearing once.

V and J are TRBV28 and TRBJ1-2; 9 nucleotides match TRBD1. The TCR originated in a man aged 30-40 years with Graves' hyperthyroidism that later progressed to Graves' ophthalmopathy. Sequencing was carried out using blood. CDR3 DNA sequence: TGTGCCAGCAGTTCGGGACAGGGAGTCTTCCGTGGCTACACCTTC. This sequence encodes CASSSGQGVFRGYTF.